This TCR beta chain was sequenced for a study of blood T cell repertoires in COVID-19. This CDR3 is built from 14 residues. Between the trimmed V and J ends, which lost 6 bases and 0 bases, there was a span of 10 bases. Germline V lookup: CDR1 SGHRS, CDR2 YFSETQ. TCRdb's copy holds only in-frame clones and misses some; the assay was immunoSEQ multiplex PCR. The table lists hundreds of thousands of clones, 80% to 90% of them singletons. This clone occurred once. The chain combines TRBV5-1 with TRBJ2-1, with D perhaps TRBD1 (5 bases). The specimen sequenced was peripheral blood. This sequence was found in a woman in her late teens or twenties with acute or convalescent COVID-19. CDR3 bases: TGCGCCAGCATGGACATTCTCTCCTACAATGAGCAGTTCTTC. Its translation is CASMDILSYNEQFF. The full variable domain, in which reference TRBV5-1 and TRBJ2-1 provide the parts outside the CDR3, is KAGVTQTPRYLIKTRGQQVTLSCSPISGHRSVSWYQQTPGQGLQFLFEYFSETQRNKGNFPGRFSGRQFSNSRSEMNVSTLELGDSALYLCASMDILSYNEQFFGPGTRLTVL.